This passage covers 18 T cell receptor beta chains from one sample sequenced in a study of blood T cell repertoires in COVID-19. The table came from immunoSEQ multiplex PCR; TCRdb's copy has only in-frame clones and leaves some out. The repertoire consists of fewer than 250,000 clones, with almost 85% occurring once and the leading ten covering around 9.8%. Sequenced: PBMCs or T cells enriched from blood (not recorded which). Every receptor here comes from a woman aged 45-59 years with acute COVID-19.

This chain uses TRBV19 with TRBJ2-7; TRBD2 matches 11 bases. This CDR3 region has 14 residues. The junction had 8 bases not matched to a gene; V was cut back by 8 bases and J by 5 bases. From germline, CDR1 is LNHDA and CDR2 SQIVND (reference sequence). The CDR3 loop reads CASRTSGQTNEQYF. The DNA for the CDR3 is TGTGCCAGTCGGACTAGCGGGCAGACTAACGAGCAGTACTTC. Full variable domain (remainder filled in from reference TRBV19 and TRBJ2-7): DGGITQSPKYLFRKEGQNVTLSCEQNLNHDAMYWYRQDPGQGLRLIYYSQIVNDFQKGDIAEGYSVSREKKESFPLTVTSAQKNPTAFYLCASRTSGQTNEQYFGPGTRLTVT.

The chain combines TRBV29-1 with TRBJ1-2, with 8 positions matching TRBD1. CDR1 and CDR2 from the germline V gene are SQVTM and ANQGSEA. The CDR3 extends over 14 amino acids. V lost 8 bases to trimming and J lost 0 bases; unmatched junction nucleotides: 8. The DNA of the CDR3 is TGCAGCCCTAGGGACAGGAACACTAACTATGGCTACACCTTC. Its translation is CSPRDRNTNYGYTF.

V and J are TRBV13 and TRBJ2-3; D is possibly TRBD1 (7 bases). The CDR3 contains 16 residues. Germline CDR1 and CDR2: PRHDT and FYEKMQ (reference sequence). V lost 2 bases and J 0 bases, leaving 12 bases between the germline ends. CDR3 amino acids: CASSLWGDSSTDTQYF. The CDR3 DNA reads TGTGCCAGCAGCTTATGGGGGGACAGTAGCACAGATACGCAGTATTTT.

This CDR3 reads CASSPRDRGEKLFF. CDR3 nucleotide sequence: TGTGCCAGCAGCCCCCGGGACAGGGGTGAAAAACTGTTTTTT. This rearrangement joins TRBV3-1 (or the pseudogene TRBV3-2) to TRBJ1-4; 10 bases map to TRBD1. The CDR3 extends over 14 amino acids. From germline, CDR1 is LGHDT and CDR2 YNNKEL (reference sequence). With 4 bases clipped from V and 7 bases from J, the junction kept 3 bases outside the gene matches.

The genes are TRBV29-1 and TRBJ1-1; 11 bases agree with TRBD1. Germline CDR1 and CDR2: SQVTM and ANQGSEA. Trimming removed 0 bases from V and 8 bases from J; junction bases left unmatched: 2. This CDR3 has 13 amino acids. Here the CDR3 DNA reads TGCAGCGTTGAAGAATGGACAGGGGGCGAAGCTTTCTTT. Its protein product is CSVEEWTGGEAFF.

This chain links TRBV30 with TRBJ1-2, with 8 bases identical to TRBD1. V shed 3 bases, J shed 4 bases, and the junction held 7 bases outside the gene matches. Germline values: CDR1 GTSNPN, CDR2 SVGIG (reference sequence). The CDR3 spans 14 residues. The CDR3 spells CAWRFKQGGYGYTF. CDR3 nucleotide sequence: TGTGCCTGGAGGTTCAAACAGGGGGGCTATGGCTACACCTTC.

J is TRBJ2-4 and V is TRBV6-1; 8 bases align to TRBD1. After removal of 1 base from V and 3 bases from J, the junction contained 11 bases not matched to a gene. This CDR3 spans 18 amino acids. Germline CDR1 reads MNHNS; CDR2 reads SASEGT. CDR3 amino acids: CASSEVDHQGANKNIQYF. DNA of the CDR3: TGTGCCAGCAGTGAAGTAGACCACCAGGGGGCCAACAAAAACATTCAGTACTTC.

The gene calls are TRBV7-2 and TRBJ1-2, with D maybe TRBD1 (6 bases). The CDR3 has 12 residues. V lost 1 base and J lost 8, with 8 bases in between. CDR1 is SGHTA, CDR2 FQGNSA, per germline. The CDR3 sequence: CASSLDRGGYTF. DNA of the CDR3: TGTGCCAGCAGCTTAGATAGGGGGGGCTACACCTTC. Supplemented by reference TRBV7-2 and TRBJ1-2, the full variable domain reads GAGVSQSPSNKVTEKGKDVELRCDPISGHTALYWYRQSLGQGLEFLIYFQGNSAPDKSGLPSDRFSAERTGGSVSTLTIQRTQQEDSAVYLCASSLDRGGYTFGSGTRLTVV.

V and J are TRBV30 and TRBJ2-7; TRBD2 matches at 7 bases. CDR3 size: 13 residues. Germline CDR1 and CDR2: GTSNPN and SVGIG (reference sequence). The V gene end was trimmed by 3 bases and the J gene end by 6 bases; junction bases not matched to a gene: 8. CDR3 residues: CAWRSWRGSEQYF. As DNA, the CDR3 is TGTGCCTGGAGGTCCTGGCGGGGGTCCGAGCAGTACTTC.

The rearrangement uses TRBV29-1 and TRBJ1-2; D ambiguous. The CDR3 length is 12 residues. Germline V gene data show CDR1 as SQVTM and CDR2 as ANQGSEA. Trimming left V 6 bases short and J 7 bases short, with 15 bases between. The CDR3 coding sequence is TGCAGCGTGGCGGGAGTTGCGGTTGGCTACACCTTC. It encodes CSVAGVAVGYTF. Full variable domain (rest looked up from reference TRBV29-1 and TRBJ1-2): SAVISQKPSRDICQRGTSLTIQCQVDSQVTMMFWYRQQPGQSLTLIATANQGSEATYESGFVIDKFPISRPNLTFSTLTVSNMSPEDSSIYLCSVAGVAVGYTFGSGTRLTVV.

The CDR3 here is CASSQAGGTPYEQYF. As DNA, the CDR3 is TGTGCCAGCAGCCAAGCAGGGGGAACCCCCTACGAGCAGTACTTC. This chain connects TRBV3-1 (or the pseudogene TRBV3-2) to TRBJ2-7; TRBD1 matches at 7 bases. This CDR3 region has 15 residues. V dropped 1 base and J dropped 2; count of bases not matched to a gene: 5. In germline, CDR1 is LGHDT, CDR2 YNNKEL (reference sequence).

The chain has TRBV7-9 and TRBJ1-3; 7 bases align to TRBD1. This CDR3 comprises 16 residues. Germline loops: CDR1 SEHNR, CDR2 FQNEAQ (reference sequence). With V trimmed by 8 bases and J by 0 bases, 10 bases remained unmatched. The CDR3 region is CASSRFRDSSGNTIYF. The CDR3 coding sequence is TGTGCCAGCTCCAGATTCCGGGACAGCTCTGGAAACACCATATATTTT.

V and J are TRBV2 and TRBJ1-2; D perhaps matches TRBD1 (5 bases). Trimming stripped 5 bases from V and 1 base from J, with 8 bases between. The CDR3 is 13 residues long. Germline loops: CDR1 SNHLY, CDR2 FYNNEI. CDR3 coding DNA: TGTGCCAGCAGTTCCCAGGGTAACTATGGCTACACCTTC. Its translation: CASSSQGNYGYTF.

The rearrangement links TRBV4-1 to TRBJ1-4; 8 bases fit TRBD1. CDR1 is MGHRA and CDR2 is YSYEKL in the germline V gene. V shed 6 bases, J shed 7 bases, and the junction held 16 bases outside the gene matches. The CDR3 sequence is 17 residues long. The CDR3 DNA sequence: TGCGCCAGCAGTTTACTTGGGGGACAGGTGAAGGGTGAAAAACTGTTTTTT. It specifies CASSLLGGQVKGEKLFF.

This chain joins TRBV6-6 and TRBJ2-5; the match to TRBD2 covers 12 bases. This CDR3 spans 15 amino acids. Germline CDR1 and CDR2: MNHNY and SVGAGI (reference sequence). V was clipped by 8 bases and J by 4 bases; unmatched bases: 8. CDR3 coding DNA: TGTGCCAGCTGGGAACTAGCGGGGGGCCTAGAGACCCAGTACTTC. Translating gives CASWELAGGLETQYF.

This clone has only one observation. The rearrangement joins TRBV7-2 to TRBJ2-3, with 8 nucleotides matching TRBD2. CDR1 SGHTA and CDR2 FQGNSA come from the germline V gene. The length of the CDR3 is 15 residues. The ends lost 4 bases at V and 6 bases at J; junction bases unmatched: 9. CDR3 protein: CASSSIAGNPDTQYF. The CDR3 DNA follows: TGTGCCAGCAGCTCAATAGCGGGGAATCCGGATACGCAGTATTTT.

The chain's CDR3 is CATSRDPLTTGVNSPLHF. The CDR3, as DNA: TGTGCCACCAGCAGAGATCCCCTTACGACAGGGGTCAATTCACCCCTCCACTTT. J is TRBJ1-6 and V is TRBV15, with TRBD1 matching over 8 bases. The CDR3 is 18 residues long. V trimming: 0 bases; J trimming: 7 bases; junction bases outside the gene matches: 11. CDR1 and CDR2 from the germline V gene are LNHNV and YYDKDF (reference sequence).

The chain is built from TRBV5-1 and TRBJ2-5, with 10 nucleotides matching TRBD1. The V segment lost 4 bases and the J segment 5 bases; nucleotides outside the gene matches: 5. This CDR3 comprises 14 residues. The germline V gene encodes CDR1 SGHRS and CDR2 YFSETQ. CDR3 nucleotides: TGCGCCAGCAGCCGACAGGGGGCCGGGGAGACCCAGTACTTC. Encoded protein: CASSRQGAGETQYF.